The entry below describes one T cell receptor beta chain. Its antigen is still unknown. The sample originates from a study of beta chain features in type 1 diabetes. Study-level background: Sorted cells numbering approximately 110,000,000 were examined across all samples. Notes on the study in general: Type 1 diabetes patients had moderately but significantly shorter TCRB CDR3s in all four CD4+ subsets. Researchers caution that PCR might favor shorter templates, equally among patients and controls.

Markers CD45RO/CCR7/CD25/CD127/CD95/CD27 served to sort CD4+ naive, central memory, regulatory and stem cell-like memory cells. The germline V and J ends were trimmed by 5 bases and 8 bases, with 16 bases remaining between them. CDR3 length: 15 residues. CDR1 and CDR2 (germline): SGHVS, FQNEAQ. Reverse transcribing all isolated RNA meant expressed TCRB transcripts were sequenced. Sequenced by immunoSEQ multiplex PCR; TCRdb stores in-frame clones only, minus some. The data hold hundreds of thousands of clones, with over 10% observed a single time. The TCR was taken from a man younger than 30 with type 1 diabetes. The specimen sequenced was naive CD4+ T cells from blood. V gene TRBV7-8 combines with J gene TRBJ1-6; D gene ambiguous. This CDR3 is CASSTSGLRDSPLHF. CDR3 nucleotides: TGTGCCAGCAGCACGTCCGGCCTTAGGGATTCACCCCTCCACTTT. Full variable domain (remainder filled in from reference TRBV7-8 and TRBJ1-6): GAGVSQSPRYKVAKRGQDVALRCDPISGHVSLFWYQQALGQGPEFLTYFQNEAQLDKSGLPSDRFFAERPEGSVSTLKIQRTQQEDSAVYLCASSTSGLRDSPLHFGNGTRLTVT.